These 27 T cell receptor beta chains share one sample of origin, sequenced in a study of blood T cell repertoires in COVID-19. The protocol was immunoSEQ multiplex PCR, while the TCRdb copy is restricted to in-frame clones and leaves out a portion. This table has some 250,000 clones, 88% appearing once. Material: peripheral blood. These TCRs come from a woman aged 40 to 50 who had recovered from COVID-19.

The CDR3 DNA reads as TGCGCCAGCAGCTTGGTTCCTAGCGGGAGGGCCGGGTGGAATGAGCAGTTCTTC. Its translation: CASSLVPSGRAGWNEQFF. The chain employs TRBV5-1 and TRBJ2-1; TRBD2 agrees at 12 bases. V gave up 0 bases and J gave up 7 bases; unmatched junction bases: 11. Germline lookup yields CDR1 SGHRS and CDR2 YFSETQ. The CDR3 loop spans 18 amino acids. Full variable domain (missing parts from reference TRBV5-1 and TRBJ2-1): KAGVTQTPRYLIKTRGQQVTLSCSPISGHRSVSWYQQTPGQGLQFLFEYFSETQRNKGNFPGRFSGRQFSNSRSEMNVSTLELGDSALYLCASSLVPSGRAGWNEQFFGPGTRLTVL.

The V call is TRBV6-5, the J call TRBJ1-2; 7 nucleotides agree with TRBD1. The trim removed 7 bases at V and 4 bases at J, leaving 6 bases unmatched. There are 13 residues in the CDR3. Germline V lookup: CDR1 MNHEY, CDR2 SVGAGI. CDR3 sequence reads: CASNPQGIYGYTF. The CDR3 bases are TGTGCCAGCAACCCACAGGGGATCTATGGCTACACCTTC.

Points on this clone: The same CDR3 arises from other DNA sequences in this sample as well. The chain joins TRBV6-5 to TRBJ1-1; D is unresolved. The CDR3 covers 13 residues. V was pared by 2 bases and J by 1 base, with 5 bases between. Per the germline V gene, CDR1 is MNHEY and CDR2 is SVGAGI. This chain's CDR3 is CASSYGGNTEAFF. CDR3 bases: TGTGCCAGCAGTTACGGCGGGAACACTGAAGCTTTCTTT.

The V gene is TRBV29-1, the J gene TRBJ2-1, with 9 bases fitting TRBD1. The CDR3 length is 15 residues. CDR1 is SQVTM and CDR2 is ANQGSEA in the germline V gene. V was clipped by 2 bases and J by 12 bases; unmatched bases: 14. CDR3 residues: CSVERGRDRARGQFF. CDR3 DNA: TGCAGCGTTGAAAGGGGGCGGGACAGGGCCAGGGGGCAGTTCTTC.

The V call is TRBV3-1 (or the pseudogene TRBV3-2), the J call TRBJ2-1; D is possibly TRBD1 (5 bases). Trimming cost V 4 bases and J 8 bases, with 12 bases left between them. The CDR3 has 13 amino acids. CDR1 LGHDT and CDR2 YNNKEL come from the germline V gene (reference sequence). CDR3 nucleotides: TGTGCCAGCAGCCCCTCAATAGGGGATGAGCAGTTCTTC. It translates to CASSPSIGDEQFF.

V gene TRBV3-1 (or the pseudogene TRBV3-2) combines with J gene TRBJ2-6; D remains ambiguous. The germline V and J ends were trimmed by 4 bases and 3 bases, with 7 bases remaining between them. Germline lookup yields CDR1 LGHDT and CDR2 YNNKEL (reference sequence). The CDR3 length is 14 residues. CDR3 in DNA: TGTGCCAGCAGCCGGTCGAGTGGGGCCAACGTCCTGACTTTC. Translating it yields CASSRSSGANVLTF.

The rearrangement links TRBV6-2 or TRBV6-3 to TRBJ1-2; D is uncertain. V was pared by 7 bases and J by 8 bases, with 20 bases between. The CDR3 runs 14 residues. CDR1 and CDR2 (germline): MNHEY, SVGEGT. The CDR3 nucleotides read TGTGCCAGCACCCCCCCTCGGGGTTTTGGGGGCTACACCTTC. Its protein is CASTPPRGFGGYTF.

The chain recombines TRBV4-2 with TRBJ1-6; perhaps TRBD1 as D (5 bases). The CDR3 loop spans 16 amino acids. CDR1 LGHNA and CDR2 YNFKEQ come from the germline V gene. Trimming removed 1 base from V and 9 bases from J, with 16 bases in between. The CDR3 sequence: CASSQGVAGVGSPLHF. CDR3 coding DNA: TGTGCCAGCAGCCAAGGTGTTGCGGGGGTAGGTTCACCCCTCCACTTT.

This chain uses TRBV7-9 with TRBJ2-1; D perhaps matches TRBD2 (6 bases). V shed 5 bases and J shed 3 bases, with 14 bases lying between them. CDR1 SEHNR and CDR2 FQNEAQ come from the germline V gene (reference sequence). The CDR3 has 15 residues. This CDR3 reads CASSDHSGLYNEQFF. The CDR3 region has the DNA TGTGCCAGCAGCGATCATAGCGGCCTCTACAATGAGCAGTTCTTC. The entire variable domain, with the rest obtained from reference TRBV7-9 and TRBJ2-1, is as follows: DTGVSQNPRHKITKRGQNVTFRCDPISEHNRLYWYRQTLGQGPEFLTYFQNEAQLEKSRLLSDRFSAERPKGSFSTLEIQRTEQGDSAMYLCASSDHSGLYNEQFFGPGTRLTVL.

V and J are TRBV7-8 and TRBJ2-5; 7 bases agree with TRBD2. V gave up 8 bases and J gave up 0 bases; unmatched junction bases: 15. Germline-derived CDR1 and CDR2 are SGHVS and FQNEAQ. The CDR3 length is 17 residues. DNA of the CDR3: TGTGCCAGCCGCCGAGCCTGGGGGAGGGCCCACCAAGAGACCCAGTACTTC. Residues: CASRRAWGRAHQETQYF.

The V gene is TRBV7-2, the J gene TRBJ2-3, with 9 bases aligning to TRBD2. Germline V lookup: CDR1 SGHTA, CDR2 FQGNSA. The CDR3 is made up of 17 amino acids. With 1 base clipped from V and 2 bases from J, the junction kept 7 bases outside the gene matches. The DNA of the CDR3 is TGTGCCAGCAGCTTAGACCTACTAGCGGGCACCACAGATACGCAGTATTTT. Translated, it gives CASSLDLLAGTTDTQYF.

This clone was seen only a few times. The genes are TRBV4-3 and TRBJ2-1; D possibly corresponds to TRBD1 (7 bases). The CDR3 covers 14 residues. Germline V lookup: CDR1 LGHNA, CDR2 YSLEER. Trimming shortened V by 0 bases and J by 9 bases, and 12 bases separated the two germline ends. The CDR3 loop reads CASSQDGGGGEQFF. The CDR3, as DNA: TGCGCCAGCAGCCAAGATGGAGGGGGCGGTGAGCAGTTCTTC.

The chain employs TRBV5-4 and TRBJ2-3, with D perhaps matching TRBD1 (5 bases). Deletions cut 0 bases from V and 6 bases from J, with 11 bases between. Germline CDR1 SGHNT, CDR2 YYREEE (reference sequence). The CDR3 has 14 residues. CDR3 DNA: TGTGCCAGCAGCTTGGCTGGGGCGGCGGATACGCAGTATTTT. Translation gives CASSLAGAADTQYF.

This chain connects TRBV13 to TRBJ2-7; 8 positions match TRBD1. Germline CDR1 is PRHDT and CDR2 is FYEKMQ (reference sequence). This CDR3 region has 14 residues. After removal of 5 bases from V and 2 bases from J, the junction contained 5 bases not matched to a gene. The CDR3 DNA reads as TGTGCCAGCAGCCCCCGACAGGGGCCCTACGAGCAGTACTTC. Protein sequence: CASSPRQGPYEQYF.

The rearrangement joins TRBV3-1 (or the pseudogene TRBV3-2) to TRBJ1-5; no clear D gene. V shed 3 bases and J shed 3 bases, with 12 bases lying between them. Germline V lookup: CDR1 LGHDT, CDR2 YNNKEL (reference sequence). The CDR3 is 15 residues long. The CDR3 spells CASSQRPSLNQPQHF. CDR3 in DNA: TGTGCCAGCAGCCAGCGGCCCTCTCTCAATCAGCCCCAGCATTTT.

The rearrangement joins TRBV7-3 to TRBJ1-6; TRBD1 agrees at 7 bases. Germline values: CDR1 SGHTA, CDR2 FQGTGA. The V gene end was trimmed by 5 bases and the J gene end by 9 bases; junction bases not matched to a gene: 10. The CDR3 totals 15 residues. CDR3 in DNA: TGTGCCAGCAGCCCGACGGGACAGCTCGGTTCACCCCTCCACTTT. Protein: CASSPTGQLGSPLHF. Filled out from reference TRBV7-3 and TRBJ1-6, the complete variable domain reads GAGVSQTPSNKVTEKGKYVELRCDPISGHTALYWYRQSLGQGPEFLIYFQGTGAADDSGLPNDRFFAVRPEGSVSTLKIQRTERGDSAVYLCASSPTGQLGSPLHFGNGTRLTVT.

The chain recombines TRBV29-1 with TRBJ1-4; TRBD1 is a possible D gene (6 bases). Germline lookup yields CDR1 SQVTM and CDR2 ANQGSEA. V was trimmed by 5 bases and J by 8 bases, leaving 21 bases between them. CDR3 length: 15 amino acids. The CDR3 coding sequence is TGCAGCGTTCGGTTAACTCGGGGGGCTGGGGAAAAACTGTTTTTT. It yields the protein CSVRLTRGAGEKLFF.

V is TRBV7-2 and J is TRBJ2-3; D might be TRBD1 (5 bases). Germline CDR1 reads SGHTA; CDR2 reads FQGNSA. Trimming shortened V by 5 bases and J by 8 bases, and 8 bases separated the two germline ends. This CDR3 comprises 11 residues. CDR3: CASSRQGTQYF. Here the CDR3 DNA reads TGTGCCAGCAGCCGTCAGGGTACGCAGTATTTT. The variable domain in full, completed from reference TRBV7-2 and TRBJ2-3, reads GAGVSQSPSNKVTEKGKDVELRCDPISGHTALYWYRQSLGQGLEFLIYFQGNSAPDKSGLPSDRFSAERTGGSVSTLTIQRTQQEDSAVYLCASSRQGTQYFGPGTRLTVL.

V usage is TRBV4-1 and J usage is TRBJ1-1; D unresolved. This CDR3 is built from 14 residues. The germline gives CDR1 MGHRA, CDR2 YSYEKL. Trimming took off 2 bases at V and 5 bases at J, with 12 bases between the two ends. The CDR3 is CASSQQEAQTEAFF. Written as DNA, the CDR3 is TGCGCCAGCAGCCAACAGGAGGCGCAAACTGAAGCTTTCTTT.

J is TRBJ2-5 and V is TRBV20-1; D is uncertain. Germline lookup yields CDR1 DFQATT and CDR2 SNEGSKA (reference sequence). There are 11 residues in the CDR3. Trimming pared 2 bases from V and 1 base from J, leaving 2 bases between. DNA of the CDR3: TGCAGTGCTAGACGCCAAGAGACCCAGTACTTC. It translates to CSARRQETQYF.

This clone has just a few counts. This rearrangement joins TRBV6-5 to TRBJ2-7, with 9 positions matching TRBD1. This CDR3 region has 15 residues. Trimming removed 0 bases from V and 5 bases from J; junction bases left unmatched: 5. Germline loops: CDR1 MNHEY, CDR2 SVGAGI. This CDR3 is CASSYSGQGWDEQYF. As DNA, the CDR3 is TGTGCCAGCAGTTACTCGGGACAGGGATGGGACGAGCAGTACTTC.

The J gene is TRBJ2-1, the V gene TRBV3-1 (or the pseudogene TRBV3-2), with D maybe TRBD1 (5 bases). The length of the CDR3 is 16 residues. Germline CDR1 LGHDT, CDR2 YNNKEL (reference sequence). The V end was cut by 0 bases, the J end by 0 bases, with 9 bases between. CDR3 sequence: CASSQEAGLSYNEQFF. The DNA for the CDR3 is TGTGCCAGCAGCCAAGAGGCAGGGCTCTCCTACAATGAGCAGTTCTTC.

The chain employs TRBV14 and TRBJ2-7, with D possibly matching TRBD1 (6 bases). The CDR3 contains 13 residues. In germline, CDR1 is SGHDN, CDR2 FVKESK. Trimming took off 2 bases at V and 6 bases at J, with 11 bases between the two ends. Here the CDR3 reads CASSQLTGSEQYF. The CDR3 DNA reads as TGTGCCAGCAGCCAACTTACAGGGAGCGAGCAGTACTTC. Based on the CDR3 plus reference TRBV14 and TRBJ2-7, the full variable domain is EAGVTQFPSHSVIEKGQTVTLRCDPISGHDNLYWYRRVMGKEIKFLLHFVKESKQDESGMPNNRFLAERTGGTYSTLKVQPAELEDSGVYFCASSQLTGSEQYFGPGTRLTVT.

The genes are TRBV9 and TRBJ1-3, with 8 nucleotides matching TRBD1. The germline gives CDR1 SGDLS, CDR2 YYNGEE. The CDR3 covers 15 residues. J lost 2 bases, V lost 2 bases, and 3 bases had no gene match. This CDR3 is CASSVSQGAGNTIYF. The CDR3 DNA reads TGTGCCAGCAGCGTCTCACAGGGGGCTGGAAACACCATATATTTT.

The chain employs TRBV5-1 and TRBJ2-7; D is possibly TRBD1 (6 bases). Per germline, CDR1 SGHRS and CDR2 YFSETQ. The CDR3 runs 17 residues. V dropped 2 bases and J dropped 0 bases, with 18 bases sitting between them. CDR3 protein: CASSFQPGQLSSYEQYF. The CDR3 DNA reads as TGCGCCAGCAGCTTCCAACCCGGACAGCTCAGCTCCTACGAGCAGTACTTC.

This sequence joins TRBV19 and TRBJ2-3, with 7 nucleotides matching TRBD2. With 5 bases clipped from V and 4 bases from J, the junction kept 3 bases outside the gene matches. Germline V gives CDR1 LNHDA, CDR2 SQIVND (reference sequence). The length of the CDR3 is 13 residues. In DNA form, the CDR3 reads TGTGCCAGTAGTTTTGCGGGAGCAGATACGCAGTATTTT. This sequence encodes CASSFAGADTQYF.

The V call is TRBV14, the J call TRBJ1-1, with a tentative D call TRBD1 (5 bases). Germline CDR1 reads SGHDN; CDR2 reads FVKESK. V lost 0 bases to trimming and J lost 1 base, with 15 bases between them. This CDR3 comprises 17 residues. CDR3 sequence (DNA): TGTGCCAGCAGCCAAGATGTGGGGCCACTTGCGAACACTGAAGCTTTCTTT. Amino acid sequence: CASSQDVGPLANTEAFF.